Below, one T cell receptor beta chain is given with its context. Membership in each cohort depended on participant-reported clinical history. Original data processing: How many nucleated cells were present was estimated from reference gene primer amplification. This table comes from immunoSEQ multiplex PCR, and its TCRdb copy is limited to in-frame clones, with some not included. That table supplies the V and J calls and clone size; D and trimming were determined from the DNA. In the table there are approximately 300,000 clones, nearly 90% of which are singletons. With 4 bases removed from V and 4 bases from J, the gap between germline ends came to 14 bases. The CDR3 runs 15 residues. The germline gives CDR1 SGHRS, CDR2 YFSETQ. This specimen comes from a study of blood T cell repertoires in COVID-19. Study background: Samples representing acute and convalescent COVID-19 were sourced from the United States, Italy and Spain.

The sequence came from a woman in her twenties or thirties who had recovered from COVID-19. Sequenced sample: PBMCs or T cells enriched from blood (not recorded which). The chain couples TRBV5-1 to TRBJ1-4, with TRBD1 as a possible D gene (6 bases). The CDR3 protein is CASSANRAHNEKLFF. CDR3 nucleotide sequence: TGCGCCAGCAGCGCCAACAGGGCTCATAATGAAAAACTGTTTTTT.